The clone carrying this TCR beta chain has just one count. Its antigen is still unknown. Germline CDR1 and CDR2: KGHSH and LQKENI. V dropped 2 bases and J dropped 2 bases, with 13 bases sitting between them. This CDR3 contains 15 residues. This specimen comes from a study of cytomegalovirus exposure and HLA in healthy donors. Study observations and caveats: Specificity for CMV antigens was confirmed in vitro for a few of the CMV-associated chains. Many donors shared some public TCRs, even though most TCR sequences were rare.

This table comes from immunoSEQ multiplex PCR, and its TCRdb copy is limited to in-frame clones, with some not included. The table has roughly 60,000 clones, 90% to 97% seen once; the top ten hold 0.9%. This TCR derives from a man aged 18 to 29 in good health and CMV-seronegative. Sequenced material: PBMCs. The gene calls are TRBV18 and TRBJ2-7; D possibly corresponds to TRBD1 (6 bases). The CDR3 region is CASSPGGEPAYEQYF. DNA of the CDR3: TGTGCCAGCTCACCAGGGGGCGAACCAGCCTACGAGCAGTACTTC.